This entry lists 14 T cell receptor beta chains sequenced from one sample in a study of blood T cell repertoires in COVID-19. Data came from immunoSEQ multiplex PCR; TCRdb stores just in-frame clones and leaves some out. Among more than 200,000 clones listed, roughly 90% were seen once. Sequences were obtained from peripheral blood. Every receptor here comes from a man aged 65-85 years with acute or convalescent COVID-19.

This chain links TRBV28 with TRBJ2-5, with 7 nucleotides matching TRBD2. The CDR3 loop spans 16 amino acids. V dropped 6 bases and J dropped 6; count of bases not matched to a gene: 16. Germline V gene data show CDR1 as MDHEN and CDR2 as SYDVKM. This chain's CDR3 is CASSYEATGGTKTQYF. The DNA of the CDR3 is TGTGCCAGCAGCTATGAAGCGACGGGAGGAACAAAGACCCAGTACTTC.

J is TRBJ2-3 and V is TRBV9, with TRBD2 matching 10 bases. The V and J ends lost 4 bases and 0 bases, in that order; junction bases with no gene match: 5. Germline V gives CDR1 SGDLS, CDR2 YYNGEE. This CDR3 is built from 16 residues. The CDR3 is CASSLRAGGSTDTQYF. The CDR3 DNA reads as TGTGCCAGCAGCTTAAGAGCGGGAGGGAGCACAGATACGCAGTATTTT.

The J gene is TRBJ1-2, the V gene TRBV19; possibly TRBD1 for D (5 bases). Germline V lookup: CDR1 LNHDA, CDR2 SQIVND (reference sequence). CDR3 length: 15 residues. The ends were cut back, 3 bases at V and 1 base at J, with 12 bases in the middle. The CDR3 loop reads CASSMSARDNYGYTF. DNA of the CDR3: TGTGCCAGTAGTATGAGTGCCAGGGATAACTATGGCTACACCTTC.

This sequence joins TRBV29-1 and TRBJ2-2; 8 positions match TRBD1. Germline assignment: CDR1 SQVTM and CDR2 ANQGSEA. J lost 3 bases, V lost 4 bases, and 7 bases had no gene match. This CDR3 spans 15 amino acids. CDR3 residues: CSVAGQGSYTGELFF. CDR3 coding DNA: TGCAGCGTTGCAGGACAGGGATCTTACACCGGGGAGCTGTTTTTT.

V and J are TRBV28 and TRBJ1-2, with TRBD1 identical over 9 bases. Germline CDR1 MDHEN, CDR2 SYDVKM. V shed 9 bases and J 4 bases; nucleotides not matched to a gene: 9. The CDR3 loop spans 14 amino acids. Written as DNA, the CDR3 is TGTGCCAGTAAGATCGGACAGGGGATCTATGGCTACACCTTC. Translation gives CASKIGQGIYGYTF.

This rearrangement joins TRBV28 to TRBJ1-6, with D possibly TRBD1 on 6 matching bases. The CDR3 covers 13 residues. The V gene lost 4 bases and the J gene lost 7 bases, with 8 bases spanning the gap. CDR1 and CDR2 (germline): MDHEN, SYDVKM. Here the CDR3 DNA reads TGTGCCAGCAGTTCCGGACAGAATTCACCCCTCCACTTT. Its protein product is CASSSGQNSPLHF.

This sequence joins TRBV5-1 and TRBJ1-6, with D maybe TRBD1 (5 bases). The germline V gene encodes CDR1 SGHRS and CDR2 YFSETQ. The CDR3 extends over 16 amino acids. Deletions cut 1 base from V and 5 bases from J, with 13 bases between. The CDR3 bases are TGCGCCAGCAGCTTGTGGGGGGAAAGGGATAATTCACCCCTCCACTTT. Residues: CASSLWGERDNSPLHF.

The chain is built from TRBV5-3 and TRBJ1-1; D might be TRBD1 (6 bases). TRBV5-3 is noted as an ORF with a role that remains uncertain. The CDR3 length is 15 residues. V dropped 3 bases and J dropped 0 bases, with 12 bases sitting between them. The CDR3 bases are TGTGCCAGAAGCTCTAAAGGACAGATGAACACTGAAGCTTTCTTT. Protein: CARSSKGQMNTEAFF.

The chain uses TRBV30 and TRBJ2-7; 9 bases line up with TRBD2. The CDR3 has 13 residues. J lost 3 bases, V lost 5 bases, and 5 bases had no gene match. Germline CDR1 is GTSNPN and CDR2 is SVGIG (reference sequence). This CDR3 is CAWDSSGDYEQYF. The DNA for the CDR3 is TGTGCCTGGGATTCTAGCGGGGACTACGAGCAGTACTTC.

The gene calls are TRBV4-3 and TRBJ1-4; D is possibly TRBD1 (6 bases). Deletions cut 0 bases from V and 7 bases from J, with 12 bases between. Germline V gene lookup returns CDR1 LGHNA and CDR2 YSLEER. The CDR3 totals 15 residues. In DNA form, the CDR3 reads TGCGCCAGCAGCCAAGACCCAGGGGCGTTTGAAAAACTGTTTTTT. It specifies CASSQDPGAFEKLFF.

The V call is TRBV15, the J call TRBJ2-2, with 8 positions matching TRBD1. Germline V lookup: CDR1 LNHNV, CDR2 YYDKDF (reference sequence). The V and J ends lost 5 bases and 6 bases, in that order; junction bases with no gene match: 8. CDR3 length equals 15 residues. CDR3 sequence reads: CATSPRQGSAGELFF. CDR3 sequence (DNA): TGTGCCACCAGCCCTCGACAGGGGAGCGCCGGGGAGCTGTTTTTT.

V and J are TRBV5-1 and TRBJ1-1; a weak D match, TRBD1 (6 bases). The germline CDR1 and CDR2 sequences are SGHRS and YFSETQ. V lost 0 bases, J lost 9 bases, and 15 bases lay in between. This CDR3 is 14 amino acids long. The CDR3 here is CASSLAGRGIKAFF. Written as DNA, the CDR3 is TGCGCCAGCAGCTTGGCCGGGAGGGGGATTAAAGCTTTCTTT. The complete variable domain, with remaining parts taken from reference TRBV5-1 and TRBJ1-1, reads KAGVTQTPRYLIKTRGQQVTLSCSPISGHRSVSWYQQTPGQGLQFLFEYFSETQRNKGNFPGRFSGRQFSNSRSEMNVSTLELGDSALYLCASSLAGRGIKAFFGQGTRLTVV.

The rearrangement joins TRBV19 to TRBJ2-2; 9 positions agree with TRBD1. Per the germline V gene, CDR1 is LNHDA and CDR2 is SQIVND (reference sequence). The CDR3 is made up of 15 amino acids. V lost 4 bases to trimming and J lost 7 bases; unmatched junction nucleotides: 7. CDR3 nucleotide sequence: TGTGCCAGTAGTAGGGACAGGGTGTATTTCGGGGAGCTGTTTTTT. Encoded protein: CASSRDRVYFGELFF.

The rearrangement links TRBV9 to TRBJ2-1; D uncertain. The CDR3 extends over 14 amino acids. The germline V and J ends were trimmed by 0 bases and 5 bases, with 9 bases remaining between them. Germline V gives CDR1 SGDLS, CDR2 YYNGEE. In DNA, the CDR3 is TGTGCCAGCAGCGTAGAGGCGGAGAACAATGAGCAGTTCTTC. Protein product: CASSVEAENNEQFF.